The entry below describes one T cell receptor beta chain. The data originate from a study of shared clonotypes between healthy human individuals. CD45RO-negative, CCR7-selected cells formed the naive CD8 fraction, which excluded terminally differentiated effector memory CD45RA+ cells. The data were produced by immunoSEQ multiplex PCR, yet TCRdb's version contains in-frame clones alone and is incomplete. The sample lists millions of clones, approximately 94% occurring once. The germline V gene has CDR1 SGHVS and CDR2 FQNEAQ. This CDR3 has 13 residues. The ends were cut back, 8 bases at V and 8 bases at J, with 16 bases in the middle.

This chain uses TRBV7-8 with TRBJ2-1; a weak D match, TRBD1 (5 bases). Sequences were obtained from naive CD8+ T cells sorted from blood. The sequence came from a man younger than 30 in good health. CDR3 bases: TGTGCCAGCTTTGGGGTTTGGGGCGATGAGCAGTTCTTC. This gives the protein CASFGVWGDEQFF. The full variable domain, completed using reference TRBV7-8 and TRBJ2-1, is GAGVSQSPRYKVAKRGQDVALRCDPISGHVSLFWYQQALGQGPEFLTYFQNEAQLDKSGLPSDRFFAERPEGSVSTLKIQRTQQEDSAVYLCASFGVWGDEQFFGPGTRLTVL.